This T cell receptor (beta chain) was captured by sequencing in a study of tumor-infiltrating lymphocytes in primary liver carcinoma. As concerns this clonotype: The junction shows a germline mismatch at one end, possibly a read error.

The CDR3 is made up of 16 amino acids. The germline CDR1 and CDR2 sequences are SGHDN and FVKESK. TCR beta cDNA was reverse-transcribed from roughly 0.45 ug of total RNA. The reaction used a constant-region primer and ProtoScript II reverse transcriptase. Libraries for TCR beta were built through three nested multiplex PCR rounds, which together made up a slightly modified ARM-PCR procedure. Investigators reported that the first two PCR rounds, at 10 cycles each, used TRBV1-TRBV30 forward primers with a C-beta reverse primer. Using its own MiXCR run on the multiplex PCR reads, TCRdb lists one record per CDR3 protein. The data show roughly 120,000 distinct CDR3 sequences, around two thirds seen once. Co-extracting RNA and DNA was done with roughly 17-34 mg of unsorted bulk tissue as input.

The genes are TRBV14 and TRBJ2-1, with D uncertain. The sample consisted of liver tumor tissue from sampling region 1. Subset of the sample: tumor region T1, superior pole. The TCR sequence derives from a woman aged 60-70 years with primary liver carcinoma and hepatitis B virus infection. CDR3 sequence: CTSSQVGGTGLGEQFF. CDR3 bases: TGTACCAGCAGCCAAGTGGGCGGCACTGGCCTTGGTGAGCAGTTCTTC.